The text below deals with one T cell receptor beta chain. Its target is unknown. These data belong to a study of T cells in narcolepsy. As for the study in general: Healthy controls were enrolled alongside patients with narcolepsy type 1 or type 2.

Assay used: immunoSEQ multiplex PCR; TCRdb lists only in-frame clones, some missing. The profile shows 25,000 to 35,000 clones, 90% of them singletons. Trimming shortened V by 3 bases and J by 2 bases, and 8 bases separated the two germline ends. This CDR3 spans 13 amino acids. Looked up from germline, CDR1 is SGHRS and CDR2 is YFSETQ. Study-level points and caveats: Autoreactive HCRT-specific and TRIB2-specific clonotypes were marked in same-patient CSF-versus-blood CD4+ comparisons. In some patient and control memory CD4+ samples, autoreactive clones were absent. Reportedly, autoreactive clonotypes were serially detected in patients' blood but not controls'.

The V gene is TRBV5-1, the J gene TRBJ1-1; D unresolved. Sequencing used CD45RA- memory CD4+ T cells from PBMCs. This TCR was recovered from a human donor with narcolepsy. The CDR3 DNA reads TGCGCCAGCAGCTCAGTCCTCAACACTGAAGCTTTCTTT. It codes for CASSSVLNTEAFF.